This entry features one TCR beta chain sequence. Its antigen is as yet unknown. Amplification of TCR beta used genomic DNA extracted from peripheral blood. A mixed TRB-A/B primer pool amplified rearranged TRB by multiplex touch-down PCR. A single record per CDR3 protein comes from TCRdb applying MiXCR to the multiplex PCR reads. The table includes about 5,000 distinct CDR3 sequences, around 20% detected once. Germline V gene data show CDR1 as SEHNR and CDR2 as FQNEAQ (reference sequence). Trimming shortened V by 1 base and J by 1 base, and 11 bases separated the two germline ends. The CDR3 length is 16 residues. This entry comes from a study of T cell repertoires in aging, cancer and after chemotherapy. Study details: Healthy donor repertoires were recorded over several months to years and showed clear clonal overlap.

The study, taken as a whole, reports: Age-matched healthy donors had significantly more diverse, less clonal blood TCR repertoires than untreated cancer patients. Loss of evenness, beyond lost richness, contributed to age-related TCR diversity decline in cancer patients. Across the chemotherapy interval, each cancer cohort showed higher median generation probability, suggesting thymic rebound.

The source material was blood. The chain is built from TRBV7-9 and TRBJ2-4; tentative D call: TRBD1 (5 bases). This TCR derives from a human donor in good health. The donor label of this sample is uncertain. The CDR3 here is CASSLGAGAAKNIQYF. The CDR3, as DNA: TGTGCCAGCAGCTTAGGAGCTGGGGCGGCCAAAAACATTCAGTACTTC. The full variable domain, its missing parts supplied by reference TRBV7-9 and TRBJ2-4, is DTGVSQNPRHKITKRGQNVTFRCDPISEHNRLYWYRQTLGQGPEFLTYFQNEAQLEKSRLLSDRFSAERPKGSFSTLEIQRTEQGDSAMYLCASSLGAGAAKNIQYFGAGTRLSVL.